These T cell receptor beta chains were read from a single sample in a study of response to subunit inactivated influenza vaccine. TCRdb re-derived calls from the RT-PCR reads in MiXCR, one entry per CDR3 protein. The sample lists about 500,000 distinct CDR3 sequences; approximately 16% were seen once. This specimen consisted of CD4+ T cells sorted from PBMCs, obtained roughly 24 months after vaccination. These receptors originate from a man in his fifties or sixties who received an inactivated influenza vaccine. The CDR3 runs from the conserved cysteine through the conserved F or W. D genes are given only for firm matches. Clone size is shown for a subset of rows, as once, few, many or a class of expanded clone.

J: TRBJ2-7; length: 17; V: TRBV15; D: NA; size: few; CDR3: CATSDLPQVRISYEQYF; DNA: TGTGCCACCAGCGATTTGCCCCAGGTCAGAATCTCCTACGAGCAGTACTTC
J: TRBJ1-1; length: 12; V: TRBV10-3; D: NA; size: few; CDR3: CAISEGRPEAFF; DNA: TGTGCCATCAGTGAAGGCCGACCGGAAGCTTTCTTT
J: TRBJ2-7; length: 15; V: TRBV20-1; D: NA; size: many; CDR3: CSAVATGRGAYEQYF; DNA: TGCAGTGCTGTAGCAACAGGAAGGGGGGCCTACGAGCAGTACTTC
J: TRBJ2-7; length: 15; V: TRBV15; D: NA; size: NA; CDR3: CATSRGIGRDYEQYF; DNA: TGTGCCACCAGCAGAGGCATTGGCAGAGACTACGAGCAGTACTTC
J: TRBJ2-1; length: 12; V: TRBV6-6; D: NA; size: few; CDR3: CASKANYNEQFF; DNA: TGTGCCAGCAAGGCCAACTACAATGAGCAGTTCTTC
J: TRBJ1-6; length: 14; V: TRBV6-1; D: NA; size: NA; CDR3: CASSRGPPNSPLHF; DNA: TGTGCCAGCAGTAGAGGACCCCCGAATTCACCCCTCCACTTT
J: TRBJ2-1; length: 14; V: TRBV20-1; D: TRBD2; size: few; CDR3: CSATGSGGRNEQFF; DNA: TGCAGTGCTACCGGGTCGGGCGGGAGGAATGAGCAGTTCTTC
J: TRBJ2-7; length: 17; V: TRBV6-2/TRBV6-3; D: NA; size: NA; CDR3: CASSSGAFSTFPYEQYF; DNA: TGTGCCAGCAGTTCCGGGGCCTTCTCTACCTTTCCCTACGAGCAGTACTTC
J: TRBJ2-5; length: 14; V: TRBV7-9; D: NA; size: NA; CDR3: CASSLSELLETQYF; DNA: TGTGCCAGCAGCTTATCTGAACTTCTAGAGACCCAGTACTTC
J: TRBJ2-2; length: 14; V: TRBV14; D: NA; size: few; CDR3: CASSWGPNTGELFF; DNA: TGTGCCAGCAGCTGGGGACCGAACACCGGGGAGCTGTTTTTT
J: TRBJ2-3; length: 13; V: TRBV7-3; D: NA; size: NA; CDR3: CASSRGVADTQYF; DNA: TGTGCCAGCAGCAGGGGGGTGGCAGATACGCAGTATTTT
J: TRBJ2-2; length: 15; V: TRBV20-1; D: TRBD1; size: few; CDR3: CSAGPGQGNTGELFF; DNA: TGCAGTGCTGGCCCTGGACAGGGAAACACCGGGGAGCTGTTTTTT
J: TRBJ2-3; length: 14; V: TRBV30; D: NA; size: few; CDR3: CAWSVNMGPDTQYF; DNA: TGTGCCTGGAGTGTAAATATGGGGCCAGATACGCAGTATTTT
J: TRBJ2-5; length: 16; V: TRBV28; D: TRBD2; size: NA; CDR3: CASSLSSGGRRQTQYF; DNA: TGTGCCAGCAGTTTGTCTAGCGGGGGGAGGAGGCAGACCCAGTACTTC
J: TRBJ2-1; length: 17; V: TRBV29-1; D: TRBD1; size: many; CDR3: CSVQRIYSGQGGNEQFF; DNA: TGCAGCGTGCAACGAATTTACTCGGGACAGGGGGGCAATGAGCAGTTCTTC
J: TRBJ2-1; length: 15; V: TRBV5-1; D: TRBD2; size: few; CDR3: CASSLVGLADNEQFF; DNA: TGCGCCAGCAGCTTGGTTGGACTAGCGGACAATGAGCAGTTCTTC
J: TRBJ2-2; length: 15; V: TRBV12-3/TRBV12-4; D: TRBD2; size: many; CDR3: CASRLAGANTGELFF; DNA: TGTGCCAGCAGACTAGCGGGGGCAAACACCGGGGAGCTGTTTTTT
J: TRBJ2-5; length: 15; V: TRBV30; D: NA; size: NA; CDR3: CAWSVRGVGQETQYF; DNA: TGTGCCTGGAGTGTACGAGGAGTGGGCCAAGAGACCCAGTACTTC
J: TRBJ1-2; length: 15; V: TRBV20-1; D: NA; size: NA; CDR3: CSARFTGSQNYGYTF; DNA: TGCAGTGCTAGATTTACCGGGAGCCAAAACTATGGCTACACCTTC
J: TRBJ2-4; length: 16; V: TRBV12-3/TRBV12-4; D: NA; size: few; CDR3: CASSPDPTLAKNIQYF; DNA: TGTGCCAGCAGCCCGGACCCGACGTTAGCCAAAAACATTCAGTACTTC
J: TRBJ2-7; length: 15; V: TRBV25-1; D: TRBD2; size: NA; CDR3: CASSEPSGRVYEQYF; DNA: TGTGCCAGCAGTGAACCTAGCGGGAGAGTCTACGAGCAGTACTTC
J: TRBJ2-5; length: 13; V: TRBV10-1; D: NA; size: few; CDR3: CASSGNYQETQYF; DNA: TGCGCCAGCAGTGGCAATTACCAAGAGACCCAGTACTTC
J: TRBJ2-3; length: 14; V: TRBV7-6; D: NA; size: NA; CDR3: CASSPRWKTDTQYF; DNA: TGTGCCAGCAGCCCTCGATGGAAGACAGATACGCAGTATTTT
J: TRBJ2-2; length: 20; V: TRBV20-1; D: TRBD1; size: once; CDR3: CSARPRMLWGRGIFAGELFF; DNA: TGCAGTGCTAGACCCCGAATGTTGTGGGGCAGGGGGATATTCGCCGGGGAGCTGTTTTTT
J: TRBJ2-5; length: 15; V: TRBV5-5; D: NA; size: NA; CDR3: CASSLGSTRGETQYF; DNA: TGTGCCAGCAGCTTAGGGTCCACCCGGGGGGAGACCCAGTACTTC
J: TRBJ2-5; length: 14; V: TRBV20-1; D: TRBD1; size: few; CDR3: CSARDGAGGETQYF; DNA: TGCAGTGCTAGAGATGGGGCAGGGGGCGAGACCCAGTACTTC
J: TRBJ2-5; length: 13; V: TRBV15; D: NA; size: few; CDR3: CATSRDTRETQYF; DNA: TGTGCCACCAGCAGAGATACCCGGGAGACCCAGTACTTC
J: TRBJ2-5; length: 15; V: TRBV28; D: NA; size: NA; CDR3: CASTPNGLAKETQYF; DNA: TGTGCCAGCACCCCGAATGGGTTAGCGAAAGAGACCCAGTACTTC
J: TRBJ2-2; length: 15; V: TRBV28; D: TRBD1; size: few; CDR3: CASKVTGGATGELFF; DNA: TGTGCCAGCAAGGTGACAGGGGGCGCGACCGGGGAGCTGTTTTTT
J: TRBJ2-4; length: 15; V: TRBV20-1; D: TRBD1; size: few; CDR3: CSALALQGAKNIQYF; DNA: TGCAGTGCTTTGGCCTTACAGGGGGCCAAAAACATTCAGTACTTC
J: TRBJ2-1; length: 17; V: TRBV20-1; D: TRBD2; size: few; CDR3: CSARVRIAGYSYNEQFF; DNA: TGCAGTGCTAGAGTGCGAATAGCGGGATACTCCTACAATGAGCAGTTCTTC
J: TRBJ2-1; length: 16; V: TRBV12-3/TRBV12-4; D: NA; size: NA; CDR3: CASRVSGTGSYNEQFF; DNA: TGTGCCAGCAGGGTTAGCGGGACAGGGTCGTACAATGAGCAGTTCTTC
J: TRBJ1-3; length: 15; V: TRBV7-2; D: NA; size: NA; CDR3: CASSSSGTRSNTIYF; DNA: TGTGCCAGCAGCTCATCAGGGACACGATCGAACACCATATATTTT
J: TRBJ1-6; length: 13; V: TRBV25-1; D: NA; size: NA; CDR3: CASSDSANSPLHF; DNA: TGTGCCAGCAGTGATAGTGCTAATTCACCCCTCCACTTT
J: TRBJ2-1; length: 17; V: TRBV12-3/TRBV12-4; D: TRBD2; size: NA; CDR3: CASRPRGLAGVYNEQFF; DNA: TGTGCCAGCAGACCCAGGGGACTAGCGGGGGTTTACAATGAGCAGTTCTTC
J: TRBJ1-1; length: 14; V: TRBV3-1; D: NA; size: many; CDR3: CASSSQGRNTEAFF; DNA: TGTGCCAGCAGTTCACAGGGTCGGAACACTGAAGCTTTCTTT
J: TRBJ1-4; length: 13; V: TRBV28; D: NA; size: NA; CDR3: CASSPPLGEKLFF; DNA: TGTGCCAGCAGTCCTCCTTTAGGTGAAAAACTGTTTTTT
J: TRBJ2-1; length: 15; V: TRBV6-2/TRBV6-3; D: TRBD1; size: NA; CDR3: CASTYGDRGGNEQFF; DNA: TGTGCCAGCACCTACGGGGACAGGGGTGGGAATGAGCAGTTCTTC
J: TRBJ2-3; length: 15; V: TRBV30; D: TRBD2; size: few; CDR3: CAWSVSGLVTDTQYF; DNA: TGTGCCTGGAGTGTTTCCGGACTAGTCACAGATACGCAGTATTTT
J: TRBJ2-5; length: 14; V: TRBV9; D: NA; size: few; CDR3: CASSVESISETQYF; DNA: TGTGCCAGCAGCGTAGAATCAATTTCCGAGACCCAGTACTTC
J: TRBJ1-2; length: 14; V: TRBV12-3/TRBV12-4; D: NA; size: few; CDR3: CASGWGQLNYGYTF; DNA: TGTGCCAGCGGGTGGGGACAACTTAACTATGGCTACACCTTC
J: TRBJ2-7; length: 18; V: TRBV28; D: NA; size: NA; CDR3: CASSRAASTGQSSYEQYF; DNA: TGTGCCAGCAGTCGAGCAGCATCGACAGGCCAGAGCTCCTACGAGCAGTACTTC
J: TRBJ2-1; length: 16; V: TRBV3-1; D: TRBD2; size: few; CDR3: CASSSAAGVRGNEQFF; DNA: TGTGCCAGCAGTTCGGCAGCGGGAGTTCGTGGGAATGAGCAGTTCTTC
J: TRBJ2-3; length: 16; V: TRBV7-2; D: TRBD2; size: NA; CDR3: CASSFLAGPFTDTQYF; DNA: TGTGCCAGCAGCTTCTTAGCGGGACCCTTCACAGATACGCAGTATTTT
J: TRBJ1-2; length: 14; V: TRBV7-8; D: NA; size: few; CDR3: CASRGPGGGYGYTF; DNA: TGTGCCAGCAGGGGTCCAGGCGGGGGCTATGGCTACACCTTC
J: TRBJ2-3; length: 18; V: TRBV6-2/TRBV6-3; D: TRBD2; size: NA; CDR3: CASSYSRALAGGPDTQYF; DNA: TGTGCCAGCAGTTACTCGAGGGCTCTAGCGGGAGGGCCGGATACGCAGTATTTT
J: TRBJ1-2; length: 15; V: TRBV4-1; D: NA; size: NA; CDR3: CASSQEATYNYGYTF; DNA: TGCGCCAGCAGCCAAGAAGCAACTTATAACTATGGCTACACCTTC
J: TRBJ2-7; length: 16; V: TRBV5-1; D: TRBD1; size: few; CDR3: CASSLAPGTGGYEQYF; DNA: TGCGCCAGCAGCTTGGCCCCCGGGACAGGGGGCTACGAGCAGTACTTC
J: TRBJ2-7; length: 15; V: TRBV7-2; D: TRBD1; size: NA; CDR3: CASSLGTGFVYEQYF; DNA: TGTGCCAGCAGCTTAGGGACAGGTTTTGTGTACGAGCAGTACTTC
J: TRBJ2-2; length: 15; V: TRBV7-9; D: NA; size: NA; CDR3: CASSHTGKNTGELFF; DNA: TGTGCCAGCAGCCACACCGGGAAGAACACCGGGGAGCTGTTTTTT